This T cell receptor beta chain is drawn from a study of CD8 T cells in ankylosing spondylitis. The study's findings and limits: Some motif variants had been reported before (in reactive arthritis synovial fluid and blood). Blood from ankylosing spondylitis patients appeared to carry a characteristic roughly 8-variant TCR beta motif. The study looked at matched synovial fluid samples from ankylosing spondylitis patients. Disease-linked clones were reported to be significantly enriched there.

At least ten counts were recorded for this clonotype. Antigen specificity is unknown. Quantitative barcoded 5'-RACE was used to prepare TCR beta libraries. TCRdb fed the 5' RACE reads into MiXCR, producing one record per CDR3 protein. This sample yields about 320,000 distinct CDR3 sequences, of which more than 9% are seen a single time; roughly a tenth belongs to the top ten. The sequencing sample was made of blood, either unsorted or a sorted T cell fraction (not recorded which). The TCR originated in a female donor with ankylosing spondylitis or in good health (not recorded which).

DNA for the CDR3: TGTGCCAGCAGCCGACAGGGGCTAAGCTCTGGAAACACCATATATTTT. Translation gives CASSRQGLSSGNTIYF. V gene TRBV27 combines with J gene TRBJ1-3, with TRBD1 identical over 8 bases. The V gene's germline CDR1 is MNHEY and CDR2 SMNVEV (reference sequence). The J segment lost 0 bases and the V segment lost 6 bases, leaving 7 bases of the junction unmatched. The CDR3 totals 16 residues.